These 30 T cell receptor beta chains were sequenced from one sample in a study of ipilimumab plus nivolumab after autologous stem cell transplantation. Assay: immunoSEQ multiplex PCR; the TCRdb copy retains only in-frame clones and omits some. The data hold about 43,000 clones, with approximately 90% observed a single time. The sequenced sample was PBMCs, obtained in a trial of ipilimumab plus nivolumab as post-transplant consolidation. These receptors were obtained from a male donor with multiple myeloma.

This clone has just one count. The rearrangement joins TRBV7-3 to TRBJ2-1; D perhaps matches TRBD2 (6 bases). Germline V gene sequence: CDR1 SGHTA, CDR2 FQGTGA. Trimming stripped 4 bases from V and 0 bases from J, with 13 bases between. The CDR3 has 16 amino acids. CDR3 nucleotide sequence: TGTGCCAGCAGCTCGGCTCGGGGGAGCTCCTACAATGAGCAGTTCTTC. It encodes CASSSARGSSYNEQFF.

The chain employs TRBV7-2 and TRBJ2-7, with a possible D match to TRBD2 (6 bases). With 5 bases removed from V and 9 bases from J, the gap between germline ends came to 20 bases. The CDR3 extends over 14 amino acids. Germline V gives CDR1 SGHTA, CDR2 FQGNSA. The DNA for the CDR3 is TGTGCCAGCAGCCCCCTGCCGGCGCGGGGAGGGCAGTACTTC. Its translation: CASSPLPARGGQYF.

J is TRBJ1-1 and V is TRBV5-6; D possibly corresponds to TRBD1 (6 bases). Germline V CDR1 and CDR2: SGHDT, YYEEEE. The CDR3 contains 15 residues. V was clipped by 3 bases and J by 7 bases, with 19 bases between them. The CDR3 DNA sequence: TGTGCCAGCAGCTCAAAGCCTCCAGGGGTCCGTGAAGCTTTCTTT. Its translation is CASSSKPPGVREAFF.

The V and J genes are TRBV7-6 and TRBJ1-4, with TRBD1 matching 8 bases. The CDR3 length is 15 residues. The V and J ends lost 2 bases and 7 bases, in that order; junction bases with no gene match: 6. From germline, CDR1 is SGHVS and CDR2 FNYEAQ. The DNA for the CDR3 is TGTGCCAGCAGCTTATCAGGGGGCAATGGTGAAAAACTGTTTTTT. Its protein is CASSLSGGNGEKLFF.

CDR3 in amino acids: CASSPDRGTDTQYF. DNA of the CDR3: TGTGCCAGCTCCCCGGACAGGGGAACAGATACGCAGTATTTT. The rearrangement uses TRBV18 and TRBJ2-3; 9 bases are a match to TRBD1. Per the germline V gene, CDR1 is KGHSH and CDR2 is LQKENI. The junction had 4 bases not matched to a gene; V was cut back by 6 bases and J by 3 bases. CDR3 length: 14 residues.

This clone showed up just a few times. The gene calls are TRBV6-5 and TRBJ1-5; 7 positions match TRBD1. Per the germline V gene, CDR1 is MNHEY and CDR2 is SVGAGI. Trimming at V came to 6 bases and at J to 3 bases, leaving 5 bases not matched to a gene. The CDR3 is made up of 14 amino acids. The CDR3 spells CASRTDRDNQPQHF. The DNA of the CDR3 is TGTGCCAGCAGAACCGACAGGGACAATCAGCCCCAGCATTTT.

The J gene is TRBJ2-7, the V gene TRBV5-1, with D hard to call. The CDR3 has 14 residues. Germline V gene data show CDR1 as SGHRS and CDR2 as YFSETQ. V lost 0 bases and J 4 bases, leaving 11 bases between the germline ends. CDR3 loop: CASSLGSAGYEQYF. The CDR3 DNA follows: TGCGCCAGCAGCTTGGGTTCCGCAGGATACGAGCAGTACTTC.

The gene calls are TRBV6-5 and TRBJ1-1; D ambiguous. This CDR3 has 14 amino acids. CDR1 is MNHEY, CDR2 SVGAGI, per germline. V lost 4 bases to trimming and J lost 4 bases, with 13 bases between them. The CDR3, as DNA: TGTGCCAGCAGTTCGCGCGGGTCGTTCACTGAAGCTTTCTTT. Its protein product is CASSSRGSFTEAFF.

This clone occurred once. The chain is built from TRBV6-5 and TRBJ1-1, with D maybe TRBD1 (5 bases). Germline V CDR1 and CDR2: MNHEY, SVGAGI. The V gene lost 2 bases and the J gene lost 7 bases, with 8 bases spanning the gap. The CDR3 consists of 12 residues. CDR3 amino acids: CASSYQGGEAFF. The CDR3 DNA sequence: TGTGCCAGCAGTTACCAGGGAGGTGAAGCTTTCTTT.

CDR3 region: CAISEQARHNEQFF. In DNA form, the CDR3 reads TGTGCCATCAGTGAGCAAGCTCGACACAATGAGCAGTTCTTC. This chain connects TRBV10-3 to TRBJ2-1; D is ambiguous. The germline CDR1 and CDR2 sequences are ENHRY and SYGVKD. The V and J ends lost 2 bases and 5 bases respectively, with 10 bases between them. The length of the CDR3 is 14 residues.

V usage is TRBV18 and J usage is TRBJ2-7; 9 bases map to TRBD1. Germline loops: CDR1 KGHSH, CDR2 LQKENI. This CDR3 spans 15 amino acids. V gave up 10 bases and J gave up 5 bases; unmatched junction bases: 15. CDR3: CATTERQGEIDEQYF. The CDR3 nucleotides are TGTGCCACCACAGAGAGACAGGGGGAGATCGACGAGCAGTACTTC.

This clone came up once. This chain uses TRBV10-2 with TRBJ2-5, with 11 bases matching TRBD2. The V gene end was trimmed by 6 bases and the J gene end by 3 bases; junction bases not matched to a gene: 0. Germline V lookup: CDR1 WSHSY, CDR2 SAAADI. The length of the CDR3 is 13 residues. CDR3 nucleotide sequence: TGCGCCAGCAGACTAGCGGGAGAAGAGACCCAGTACTTC. This sequence encodes CASRLAGEETQYF.

The gene calls are TRBV2 and TRBJ2-7, with 7 bases lining up with TRBD1. J gave up 3 bases and V 2 bases, and 4 bases lay outside the gene matches. Looked up from germline, CDR1 is SNHLY and CDR2 is FYNNEI. The CDR3 sequence is 14 residues long. The CDR3 reads CASSENRDSYEQYF. CDR3 nucleotides: TGTGCCAGCAGTGAAAATCGGGACAGCTACGAGCAGTACTTC.

CDR3 loop: CASSGSGGPPHEQFF. The CDR3 nucleotides read TGCGCCAGCAGCGGAAGCGGGGGGCCTCCCCATGAGCAGTTCTTC. V and J are TRBV5-1 and TRBJ2-1, with TRBD2 matching over 9 bases. The CDR3 is 15 amino acids. CDR1 is SGHRS, CDR2 YFSETQ, per germline. The V and J ends lost 4 bases and 8 bases, in that order; junction bases with no gene match: 10.

In its sample, this clone was seen once. V usage is TRBV11-3 and J usage is TRBJ2-1; D perhaps matches TRBD1 (6 bases). Germline-derived CDR1 and CDR2 are SGHNT and YENEEA. The CDR3 totals 15 residues. Trimming pared 2 bases from V and 4 bases from J, leaving 12 bases between. CDR3 residues: CASSLSETGYNEQFF. The CDR3 DNA reads TGTGCCAGCAGCTTATCCGAAACAGGGTACAATGAGCAGTTCTTC.

Only a few counts were recorded for this clone. The CDR3 DNA reads TGTGCCAGCAGCCCTATAACGGATAGCTACACCTTC. Its translation: CASSPITDSYTF. The V and J genes are TRBV7-8 and TRBJ1-2; D not resolved. V was shortened by 5 bases and J by 9 bases, with 13 bases between the two germline ends. This CDR3 contains 12 residues. Germline V CDR1 and CDR2: SGHVS, FQNEAQ.

The J gene is TRBJ2-1, the V gene TRBV27; 8 bases match TRBD1. Germline V lookup: CDR1 MNHEY, CDR2 SMNVEV (reference sequence). Trimming took 6 bases from V and 5 from J; bases not matched to a gene: 9. The CDR3 runs 15 residues. The CDR3, as DNA: TGTGCCAGCAGCCGGCGGACAGGGCTGGACAATGAGCAGTTCTTC. Residues: CASSRRTGLDNEQFF.

CDR3 residues: CASSVGSTSGGEETQYF. Written as DNA, the CDR3 is TGTGCCAGCAGCGTAGGGTCGACTAGCGGGGGTGAAGAGACCCAGTACTTC. The chain couples TRBV9 to TRBJ2-5, with 12 bases that match TRBD2. The trim removed 0 bases at V and 3 bases at J, leaving 6 bases unmatched. Germline CDR1 is SGDLS and CDR2 is YYNGEE. The CDR3 is made up of 17 amino acids.

The chain couples TRBV5-6 to TRBJ2-5; D not resolved. Trimming took 2 bases from V and 2 from J, leaving 7 bases between them. Germline V gives CDR1 SGHDT, CDR2 YYEEEE. CDR3 length: 13 residues. The CDR3, as DNA: TGTGCCAGCAGCTTCGATCGGCAAGAGACCCAGTACTTC. This gives the protein CASSFDRQETQYF.

V gene TRBV7-6 combines with J gene TRBJ2-2, with D perhaps matching TRBD1 (6 bases). Trimming left V 1 base short and J 4 bases short, with 13 bases between. Germline V gene data show CDR1 as SGHVS and CDR2 as FNYEAQ. The CDR3 runs 16 residues. As DNA, the CDR3 is TGTGCCAGCAGCTTAGTTGCCGGGACAAGCACCGGGGAGCTGTTTTTT. Amino acids: CASSLVAGTSTGELFF.

The table lists this clone with a few counts. The chain links TRBV2 to TRBJ2-6, with 7 bases aligning to TRBD2. This CDR3 comprises 15 residues. The V and J ends lost 6 bases and 3 bases, in that order; junction bases with no gene match: 5. Germline CDR1 SNHLY, CDR2 FYNNEI. The CDR3 region has the DNA TGTGCCAGCAGGGCGGGGGTGATTGGGGCCAACGTCCTGACTTTC. As protein: CASRAGVIGANVLTF. The full variable domain, completed using reference TRBV2 and TRBJ2-6, is EPEVTQTPSHQVTQMGQEVILRCVPISNHLYFYWYRQILGQKVEFLVSFYNNEISEKSEIFDDQFSVERPDGSNFTLKIRSTKLEDSAMYFCASRAGVIGANVLTFGAGSRLTVL.

The rearrangement uses TRBV7-9 and TRBJ1-6; possible D gene TRBD1, 6 bases. The CDR3 has 14 residues. Germline V gives CDR1 SEHNR, CDR2 FQNEAQ (reference sequence). V gave up 3 bases and J gave up 7 bases, with 10 bases separating them. The CDR3 here is CASSFTDSNSPLHF. The CDR3 DNA follows: TGTGCCAGCAGCTTTACGGACAGCAATTCACCCCTCCACTTT.

This clone was observed once. V usage is TRBV9 and J usage is TRBJ2-1; TRBD2 aligns across 9 bases. Germline trimming cut 4 bases from V and 8 bases from J; bases unmatched to any gene: 10. The CDR3 is 15 amino acids. Germline V gene data show CDR1 as SGDLS and CDR2 as YYNGEE. CDR3 loop: CASSSEREARYEQFF. CDR3 sequence (DNA): TGTGCCAGCAGCTCTGAGCGGGAGGCCAGGTATGAGCAGTTCTTC.

This clone was seen a handful of times. The rearrangement uses TRBV5-4 and TRBJ1-2; 8 bases are a match to TRBD1. The CDR3 has 16 residues. After removal of 0 bases from V and 6 bases from J, the junction contained 10 bases not matched to a gene. Germline loops: CDR1 SGHNT, CDR2 YYREEE (reference sequence). In DNA form, the CDR3 reads TGTGCCAGCAGCTTGGGATTTCAGGGGGCGCTCGATGGCTACACCTTC. Translation gives CASSLGFQGALDGYTF.

The chain is built from TRBV5-1 and TRBJ2-5; TRBD1 might be the D (6 bases). The CDR3 runs to 14 residues. Trimming stripped 0 bases from V and 5 bases from J, with 11 bases between. Germline CDR1 SGHRS, CDR2 YFSETQ. CDR3 sequence reads: CASSLAGGAETQYF. The CDR3 DNA follows: TGCGCCAGCAGCTTGGCTGGGGGCGCGGAGACCCAGTACTTC.

The genes are TRBV6-5 and TRBJ2-2, with 9 bases aligning to TRBD1. The CDR3 extends over 12 amino acids. V lost 8 bases to trimming and J lost 6 bases; unmatched junction nucleotides: 1. Germline-derived CDR1 and CDR2 are MNHEY and SVGAGI. The CDR3 here is CASRTGAGELFF. CDR3 sequence (DNA): TGTGCCAGCCGGACAGGGGCCGGGGAGCTGTTTTTT.

The V call is TRBV9, the J call TRBJ1-6, with D possibly matching TRBD1 (5 bases). V lost 1 base to trimming and J lost 6 bases, with 8 bases between them. Germline CDR1 and CDR2: SGDLS and YYNGEE. The CDR3 is made up of 14 amino acids. CDR3 region: CASSVQGSNSPLHF. CDR3 bases: TGTGCCAGCAGCGTACAGGGCAGTAATTCACCCCTCCACTTT.

The chain uses TRBV9 and TRBJ2-1, with D tentatively TRBD1 (5 bases). Trimming took off 3 bases at V and 0 bases at J, with 10 bases between the two ends. CDR1 and CDR2 from the germline V gene are SGDLS and YYNGEE. There are 15 residues in the CDR3. The CDR3 coding sequence is TGTGCCAGCAGCGCTTTCAGGGCCTCCTACAATGAGCAGTTCTTC. Its translation: CASSAFRASYNEQFF.

The chain links TRBV5-1 to TRBJ1-1, with D possibly being TRBD1 (5 bases). There are 14 residues in the CDR3. Germline CDR1 and CDR2: SGHRS and YFSETQ. V lost 4 bases, J lost 5 bases, and 15 bases lay in between. The CDR3 nucleotides read TGCGCCAGCAGCGCCGGGACGGGAGGGACTGAAGCTTTCTTT. As protein: CASSAGTGGTEAFF.

The chain couples TRBV29-1 to TRBJ2-5, with TRBD2 matching over 7 bases. The CDR3 has 15 amino acids. Trimming at V came to 3 bases and at J to 2 bases, leaving 9 bases not matched to a gene. CDR1 and CDR2 from the germline V gene are SQVTM and ANQGSEA. The CDR3 bases are TGCAGCGTTGAGGGGAATAGCGGGCCTCAAGAGACCCAGTACTTC. Translated, it gives CSVEGNSGPQETQYF.